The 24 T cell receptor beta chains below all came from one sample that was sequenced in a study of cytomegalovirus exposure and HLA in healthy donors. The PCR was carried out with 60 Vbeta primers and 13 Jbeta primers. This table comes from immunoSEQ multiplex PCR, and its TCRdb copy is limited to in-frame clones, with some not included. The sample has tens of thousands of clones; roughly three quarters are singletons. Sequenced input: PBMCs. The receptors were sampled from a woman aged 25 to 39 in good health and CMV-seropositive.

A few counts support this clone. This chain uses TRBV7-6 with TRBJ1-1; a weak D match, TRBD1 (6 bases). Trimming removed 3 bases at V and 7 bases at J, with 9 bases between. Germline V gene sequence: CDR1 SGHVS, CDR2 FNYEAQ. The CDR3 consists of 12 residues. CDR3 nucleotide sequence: TGTGCCAGCAGCTTCAAGGACAGTGAAGCTTTCTTT. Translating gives CASSFKDSEAFF.

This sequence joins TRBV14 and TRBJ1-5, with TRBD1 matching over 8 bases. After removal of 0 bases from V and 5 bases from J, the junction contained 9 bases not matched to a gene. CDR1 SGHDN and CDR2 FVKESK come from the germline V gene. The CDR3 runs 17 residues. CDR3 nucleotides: TGTGCCAGCAGCCAAGACACCTCGGACAGGGCTGATCAGCCCCAGCATTTT. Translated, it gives CASSQDTSDRADQPQHF.

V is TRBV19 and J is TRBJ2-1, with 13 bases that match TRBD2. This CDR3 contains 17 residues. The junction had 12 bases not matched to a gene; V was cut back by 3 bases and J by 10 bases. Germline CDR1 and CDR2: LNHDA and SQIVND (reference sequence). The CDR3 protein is CASSMGTTSGRWFEQFF. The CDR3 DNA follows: TGTGCCAGTAGTATGGGGACGACTAGCGGGAGGTGGTTCGAGCAGTTCTTC.

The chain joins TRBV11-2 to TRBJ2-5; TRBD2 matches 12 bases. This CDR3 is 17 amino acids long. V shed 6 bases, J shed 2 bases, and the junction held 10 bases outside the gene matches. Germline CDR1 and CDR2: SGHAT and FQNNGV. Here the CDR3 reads CASRLSGTSGPQETQYF. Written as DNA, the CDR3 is TGTGCCAGCAGACTATCCGGGACTAGCGGGCCTCAAGAGACCCAGTACTTC.

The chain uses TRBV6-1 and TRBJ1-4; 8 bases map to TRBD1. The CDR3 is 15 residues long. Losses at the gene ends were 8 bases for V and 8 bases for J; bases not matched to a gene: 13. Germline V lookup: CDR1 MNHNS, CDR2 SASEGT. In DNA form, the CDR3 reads TGTGCCAGCCGAACGGGAGGACAGGGAGGGGAAAAACTGTTTTTT. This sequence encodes CASRTGGQGGEKLFF.

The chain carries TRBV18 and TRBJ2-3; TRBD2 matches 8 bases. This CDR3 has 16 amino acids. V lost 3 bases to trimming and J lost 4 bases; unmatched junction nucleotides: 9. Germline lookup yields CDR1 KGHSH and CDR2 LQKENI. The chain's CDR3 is CASSPQGGGIPDTQYF. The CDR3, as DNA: TGTGCCAGCTCACCCCAGGGCGGGGGGATACCAGATACGCAGTATTTT.

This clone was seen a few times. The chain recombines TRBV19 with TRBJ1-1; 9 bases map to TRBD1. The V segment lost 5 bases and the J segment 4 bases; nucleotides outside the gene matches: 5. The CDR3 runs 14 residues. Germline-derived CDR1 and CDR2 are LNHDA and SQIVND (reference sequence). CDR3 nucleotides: TGTGCCAGTAGTGACAGGGGGGATGGCACTGAAGCTTTCTTT. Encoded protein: CASSDRGDGTEAFF.

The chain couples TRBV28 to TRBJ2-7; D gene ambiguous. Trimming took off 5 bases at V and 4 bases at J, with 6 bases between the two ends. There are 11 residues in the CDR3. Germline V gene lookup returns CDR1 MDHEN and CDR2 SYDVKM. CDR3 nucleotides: TGTGCCAGCAGTAACGGTTACGAGCAGTACTTC. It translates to CASSNGYEQYF.

This CDR3 reads CALRRASKTGELFF. In DNA form, the CDR3 reads TGTGCCTTACGGCGGGCCTCTAAAACCGGGGAGCTGTTTTTT. The chain carries TRBV30 and TRBJ2-2, with a weak D call TRBD2 (5 bases). V lost 7 bases to trimming and J lost 5 bases, with 17 bases between them. Germline CDR1 reads GTSNPN; CDR2 reads SVGIG (reference sequence). The CDR3 totals 14 residues.

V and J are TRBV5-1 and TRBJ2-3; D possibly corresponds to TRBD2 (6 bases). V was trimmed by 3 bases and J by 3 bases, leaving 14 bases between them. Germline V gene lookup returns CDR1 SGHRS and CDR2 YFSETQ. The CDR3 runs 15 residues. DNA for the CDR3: TGCGCCAGCAGCTCGGCGGCGGGAATTACAGATACGCAGTATTTT. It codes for CASSSAAGITDTQYF.

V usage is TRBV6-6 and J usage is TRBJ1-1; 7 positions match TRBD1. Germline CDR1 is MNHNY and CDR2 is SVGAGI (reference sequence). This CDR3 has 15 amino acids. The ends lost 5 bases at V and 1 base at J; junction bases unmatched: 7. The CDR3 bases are TGTGCCAGCAGTCCACCGGGACAGCCGAACACTGAAGCTTTCTTT. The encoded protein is CASSPPGQPNTEAFF.

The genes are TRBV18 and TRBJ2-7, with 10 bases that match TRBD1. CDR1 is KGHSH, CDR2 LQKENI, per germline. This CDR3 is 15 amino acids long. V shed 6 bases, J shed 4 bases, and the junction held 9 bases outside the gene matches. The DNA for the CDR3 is TGTGCCAGCTCCCGCCGGGGACAGGGGTGGTACGAGCAGTACTTC. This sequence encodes CASSRRGQGWYEQYF.

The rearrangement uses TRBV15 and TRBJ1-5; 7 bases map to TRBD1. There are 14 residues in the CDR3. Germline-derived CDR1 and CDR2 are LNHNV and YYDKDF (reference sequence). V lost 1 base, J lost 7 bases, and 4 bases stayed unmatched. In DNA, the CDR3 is TGTGCCACCAGCAGAGGCGACAGGGCACAGCCCCAGCATTTT. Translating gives CATSRGDRAQPQHF.

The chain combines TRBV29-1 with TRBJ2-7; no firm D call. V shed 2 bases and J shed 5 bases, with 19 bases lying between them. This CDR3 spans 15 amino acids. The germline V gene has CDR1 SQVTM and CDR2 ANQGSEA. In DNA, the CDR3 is TGCAGCGTTGAACTCGGAGACTCCGGTTTTGACGAGCAGTACTTC. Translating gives CSVELGDSGFDEQYF.

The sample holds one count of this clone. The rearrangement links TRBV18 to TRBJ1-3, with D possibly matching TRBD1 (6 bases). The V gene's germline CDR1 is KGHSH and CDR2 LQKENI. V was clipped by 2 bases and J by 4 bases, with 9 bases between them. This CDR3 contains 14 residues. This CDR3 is CASSPSGDGNTIYF. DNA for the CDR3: TGTGCCAGCTCACCATCAGGGGACGGAAACACCATATATTTT.

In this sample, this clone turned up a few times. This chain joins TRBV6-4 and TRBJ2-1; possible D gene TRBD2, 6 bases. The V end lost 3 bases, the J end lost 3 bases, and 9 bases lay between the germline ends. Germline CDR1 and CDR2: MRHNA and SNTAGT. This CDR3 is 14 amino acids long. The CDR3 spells CASSERGGYNEQFF. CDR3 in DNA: TGTGCCAGCAGTGAGCGGGGTGGCTACAATGAGCAGTTCTTC.

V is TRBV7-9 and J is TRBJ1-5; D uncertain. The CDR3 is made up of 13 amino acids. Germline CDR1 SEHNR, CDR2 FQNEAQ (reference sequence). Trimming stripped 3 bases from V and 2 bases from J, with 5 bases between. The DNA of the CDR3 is TGTGCCAGCAGCTTTCAGGGCAATCAGCCCCAGCATTTT. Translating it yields CASSFQGNQPQHF.

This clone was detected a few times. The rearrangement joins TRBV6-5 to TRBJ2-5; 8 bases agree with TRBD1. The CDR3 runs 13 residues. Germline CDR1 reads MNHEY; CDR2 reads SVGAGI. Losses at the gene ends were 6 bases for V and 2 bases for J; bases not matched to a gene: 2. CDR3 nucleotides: TGTGCCAGCAGAGGACAGGGACAAGAGACCCAGTACTTC. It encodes CASRGQGQETQYF.

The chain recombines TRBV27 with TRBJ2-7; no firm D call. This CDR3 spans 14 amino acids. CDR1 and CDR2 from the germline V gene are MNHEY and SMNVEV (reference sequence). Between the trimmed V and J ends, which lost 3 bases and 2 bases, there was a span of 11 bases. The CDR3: CASSFGDLPYEQYF. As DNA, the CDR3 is TGTGCCAGCAGTTTTGGAGACTTGCCCTACGAGCAGTACTTC.

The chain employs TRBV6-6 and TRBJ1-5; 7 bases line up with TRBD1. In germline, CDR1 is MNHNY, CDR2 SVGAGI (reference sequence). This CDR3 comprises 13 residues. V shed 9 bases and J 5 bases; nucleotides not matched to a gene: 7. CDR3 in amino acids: CASSEQGYQPQHF. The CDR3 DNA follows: TGTGCCAGTTCGGAACAGGGGTATCAGCCCCAGCATTTT.

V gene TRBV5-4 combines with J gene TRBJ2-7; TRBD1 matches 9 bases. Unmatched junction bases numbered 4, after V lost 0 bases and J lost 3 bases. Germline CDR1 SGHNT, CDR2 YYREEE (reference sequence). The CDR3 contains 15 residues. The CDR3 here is CASSLERGQGYEQYF. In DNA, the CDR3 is TGTGCCAGCAGCTTGGAACGGGGACAGGGCTACGAGCAGTACTTC.

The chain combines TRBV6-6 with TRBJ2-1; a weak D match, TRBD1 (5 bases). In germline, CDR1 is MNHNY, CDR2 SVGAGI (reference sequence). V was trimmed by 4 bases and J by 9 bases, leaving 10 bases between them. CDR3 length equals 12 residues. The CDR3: CASSSQGGEQFF. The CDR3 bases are TGTGCCAGCAGTTCCCAGGGTGGTGAGCAGTTCTTC.

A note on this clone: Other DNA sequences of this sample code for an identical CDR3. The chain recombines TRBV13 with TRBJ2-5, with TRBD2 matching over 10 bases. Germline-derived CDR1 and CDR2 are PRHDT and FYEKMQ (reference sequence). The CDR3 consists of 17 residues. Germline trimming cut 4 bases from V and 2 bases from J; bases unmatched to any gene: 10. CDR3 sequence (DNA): TGTGCCAGCAGCTCCGGGACCAGCGGGAGGGCTCAAGAGACCCAGTACTTC. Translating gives CASSSGTSGRAQETQYF.

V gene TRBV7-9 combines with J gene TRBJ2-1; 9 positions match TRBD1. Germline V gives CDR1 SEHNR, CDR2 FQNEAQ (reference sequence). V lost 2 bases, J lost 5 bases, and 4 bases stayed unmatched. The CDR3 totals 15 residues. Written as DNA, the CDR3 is TGTGCCAGCAGCTTATTCACAGGGGGCCACAATGAGCAGTTCTTC. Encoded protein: CASSLFTGGHNEQFF.